This T cell receptor (beta chain) comes out of a study of T cell responses to AZD1222 COVID-19 vaccine. Findings of the study overall: The breadth and depth of Spike-specific TCRs increased once two AZD1222 doses had been given. Only after the peak T cell response were repertoires sampled. It should be noted that donors were predominantly white British and more often female, and clonal diversity was possibly underestimated. Spike-spanning, vaccine-associated CD4 TCRs were dominant at 160-218 and 743-854.

The J segment lost 4 bases and the V segment lost 3 bases, leaving 9 bases of the junction unmatched. The CDR3 covers 16 residues. Germline CDR1 LNHDA, CDR2 SQIVND (reference sequence). Sequencing was performed with immunoSEQ multiplex PCR; in TCRdb, only in-frame clones are kept and a portion is missing. Of approximately 220,000 clones listed, about 92% are singletons. In regard to this clone: No antigen is known for it.

Sequencing used peripheral blood, obtained on day 0 of MenACWY control vaccination. The clonotype originates from an adult in good health. The chain links TRBV19 to TRBJ1-1; TRBD1 aligns across 9 bases. CDR3 sequence (DNA): TGTGCCAGTAGTATGAGCTCGGGGACAGGGAGCACTGAAGCTTTCTTT. Encoded protein: CASSMSSGTGSTEAFF.